This passage covers 20 T cell receptor beta chains from one sample sequenced in a study of cytomegalovirus exposure and HLA in healthy donors. TCRdb's copy holds only in-frame clones and misses some; the assay was immunoSEQ multiplex PCR. Here the sample spans some 100,000 clones, more than 70% being singletons. Input material: PBMCs. These receptor sequences come from a man younger than 35 in good health and CMV-seronegative.

This clone has just a few counts. The chain is built from TRBV7-8 and TRBJ2-7; 11 bases line up with TRBD2. The CDR3 totals 17 residues. The trim removed 1 base at V and 0 bases at J, leaving 5 bases unmatched. The germline V gene has CDR1 SGHVS and CDR2 FQNEAQ. CDR3 protein: CASSLGLAGLRSYEQYF. CDR3 nucleotides: TGTGCCAGCAGCTTAGGACTAGCGGGACTCCGCTCCTACGAGCAGTACTTC.

The V gene is TRBV4-2, the J gene TRBJ2-2; unclear D gene. The V end was cut by 4 bases, the J end by 0 bases, with 9 bases between. In germline, CDR1 is LGHNA, CDR2 YNFKEQ. The CDR3 runs 15 residues. The CDR3 here is CASSPQEPNTGELFF. The CDR3 coding sequence is TGTGCCAGCAGCCCGCAGGAACCGAACACCGGGGAGCTGTTTTTT.

This clone was seen a handful of times. The chain uses TRBV5-1 and TRBJ2-5, with TRBD1 identical over 8 bases. Germline assignment: CDR1 SGHRS and CDR2 YFSETQ. J gave up 1 base and V 3 bases, and 2 bases lay outside the gene matches. The CDR3 runs to 14 residues. In nucleotides, the CDR3 is TGCGCCAGCAGCTCAGGGGGCTTCCAAGAGACCCAGTACTTC. As protein: CASSSGGFQETQYF.

The CDR3 DNA is TGTGCCAGCAGCTTACAGGGGGCGTGGGAGCAGTACTTC. Its protein is CASSLQGAWEQYF. The rearrangement uses TRBV13 and TRBJ2-7, with 8 bases matching TRBD1. This CDR3 has 13 residues. J was trimmed by 7 bases and V by 2 bases; bases with no gene match: 4. Germline V CDR1 and CDR2: PRHDT, FYEKMQ (reference sequence).

This rearrangement joins TRBV4-1 to TRBJ2-7; a possible D gene is TRBD1 (6 bases). The CDR3 extends over 15 amino acids. Germline V gives CDR1 MGHRA, CDR2 YSYEKL. Deletions cut 1 base from V and 3 bases from J, with 13 bases between. The CDR3 bases are TGCGCCAGCAGCCAAGGGACAACAGGGTTCTACGAGCAGTACTTC. Its translation: CASSQGTTGFYEQYF.

This chain uses TRBV7-6 with TRBJ2-5; D may be TRBD1 (6 bases). In germline, CDR1 is SGHVS, CDR2 FNYEAQ. The CDR3 runs 13 residues. Trimming stripped 4 bases from V and 5 bases from J, with 11 bases between. The CDR3 DNA sequence: TGTGCCAGCAGCTACGTTCAGGGGGAGACCCAGTACTTC. This gives the protein CASSYVQGETQYF.

This sequence joins TRBV6-1 and TRBJ2-7; D uncertain. Germline V gene lookup returns CDR1 MNHNS and CDR2 SASEGT. The CDR3 is made up of 11 amino acids. Between the trimmed V and J ends, which lost 7 bases and 9 bases, there was a span of 13 bases. CDR3 nucleotides: TGTGCCAGCACCACCGCGCTGAGGCAGTACTTC. It specifies CASTTALRQYF.

The chain couples TRBV30 to TRBJ2-4; 8 nucleotides agree with TRBD1. Germline CDR1 and CDR2: GTSNPN and SVGIG (reference sequence). The length of the CDR3 is 14 residues. J was trimmed by 8 bases and V by 2 bases; bases with no gene match: 8. For the CDR3, the DNA is TGTGCCTGGAGTCCTTCGGACAGGGCGTACATTCAGTACTTC. This translates into CAWSPSDRAYIQYF.

The chain uses TRBV5-1 and TRBJ2-3; TRBD1 matches 11 bases. Germline loops: CDR1 SGHRS, CDR2 YFSETQ. The CDR3 extends over 17 amino acids. V shed 6 bases and J 1 base; nucleotides not matched to a gene: 10. CDR3 region: CASTSGTGGRGTDTQYF. The CDR3 DNA follows: TGCGCCAGCACATCCGGGACAGGGGGAAGGGGCACAGATACGCAGTATTTT.

The rearrangement uses TRBV30 and TRBJ1-1, with 7 bases lining up with TRBD1. Germline V gene sequence: CDR1 GTSNPN, CDR2 SVGIG (reference sequence). The CDR3 consists of 13 residues. V gave up 8 bases and J gave up 3 bases; unmatched junction bases: 9. The CDR3 reads CAGNRDRDTEAFF. The CDR3 nucleotides read TGTGCCGGAAACCGCGACAGGGACACTGAAGCTTTCTTT. The full variable domain, rest sourced from reference TRBV30 and TRBJ1-1, is SQTIHQWPATLVQPVGSPLSLECTVEGTSNPNLYWYRQAAGRGLQLLFYSVGIGQISSEVPQNLSASRPQDRQFILSSKKLLLSDSGFYLCAGNRDRDTEAFFGQGTRLTVV.

The chain has TRBV6-5 and TRBJ1-1; maybe TRBD1 (6 bases). CDR3 size: 14 residues. From germline, CDR1 is MNHEY and CDR2 SVGAGI. Trimming left V 6 bases short and J 2 bases short, with 13 bases between. The CDR3 is CASRTGLANTEAFF. In nucleotides, the CDR3 is TGTGCCAGCAGGACAGGCCTTGCAAACACTGAAGCTTTCTTT.

J is TRBJ1-1 and V is TRBV7-9, with 9 bases matching TRBD1. The CDR3 sequence is 14 residues long. Germline V gene data show CDR1 as SEHNR and CDR2 as FQNEAQ (reference sequence). Unmatched junction bases numbered 8, after V lost 7 bases and J lost 5 bases. The CDR3 is CASNSQGASTEAFF. CDR3 bases: TGTGCCAGCAACTCACAGGGGGCGAGTACTGAAGCTTTCTTT. The variable domain in full, with the rest retrieved from reference TRBV7-9 and TRBJ1-1, is DTGVSQNPRHKITKRGQNVTFRCDPISEHNRLYWYRQTLGQGPEFLTYFQNEAQLEKSRLLSDRFSAERPKGSFSTLEIQRTEQGDSAMYLCASNSQGASTEAFFGQGTRLTVV.

The chain couples TRBV6-1 to TRBJ1-5, with TRBD1 matching over 7 bases. Germline V gives CDR1 MNHNS, CDR2 SASEGT. Losses at the gene ends were 3 bases for V and 0 bases for J; bases not matched to a gene: 5. The CDR3 has 16 residues. CDR3 sequence reads: CASSDPRGLSNQPQHF. The CDR3 DNA follows: TGTGCCAGCAGTGATCCGAGGGGGCTTAGCAATCAGCCCCAGCATTTT.

CDR3: CASSLGPDTEAFF. The CDR3 nucleotides read TGTGCCAGCAGCTTAGGCCCGGACACTGAAGCTTTCTTT. V is TRBV7-6 and J is TRBJ1-1; no definite D call. The CDR3 is 13 amino acids. The germline V and J ends were trimmed by 1 base and 3 bases, with 6 bases remaining between them. The germline CDR1 and CDR2 sequences are SGHVS and FNYEAQ.

The J gene is TRBJ2-1, the V gene TRBV5-1, with TRBD2 matching over 12 bases. CDR3 length equals 16 residues. Germline V lookup: CDR1 SGHRS, CDR2 YFSETQ. The ends lost 0 bases at V and 10 bases at J; junction bases unmatched: 8. The CDR3 protein is CASSLAQELAGGEQFF. The DNA of the CDR3 is TGCGCCAGCAGCTTGGCCCAGGAACTAGCGGGAGGCGAGCAGTTCTTC.

V usage is TRBV27 and J usage is TRBJ2-7, with a possible D match to TRBD1 (5 bases). CDR3 size: 15 residues. V lost 3 bases, J lost 2 bases, and 14 bases lay in between. The V gene's germline CDR1 is MNHEY and CDR2 SMNVEV (reference sequence). The CDR3 DNA reads as TGTGCCAGCAGTTTGAGACAGCTTCAGACCTACGAGCAGTACTTC. Its translation: CASSLRQLQTYEQYF.

V and J are TRBV11-2 and TRBJ2-7, with D possibly matching TRBD2 (6 bases). V dropped 5 bases and J dropped 6 bases, with 14 bases sitting between them. The CDR3 totals 13 residues. From germline, CDR1 is SGHAT and CDR2 FQNNGV. This chain's CDR3 is CASSQWGDGEQYF. The CDR3 nucleotides read TGTGCCAGCAGCCAGTGGGGGGACGGCGAGCAGTACTTC.

The V and J genes are TRBV10-2 and TRBJ1-2, with D possibly being TRBD1 (5 bases). CDR3 length: 13 amino acids. The germline V gene has CDR1 WSHSY and CDR2 SAAADI. Trimming cost V 3 bases and J 8 bases, with 13 bases left between them. The CDR3 loop is CASSEGTTIGYTF. The CDR3, as DNA: TGCGCCAGCAGTGAAGGGACTACCATCGGCTACACCTTC.

J is TRBJ1-1 and V is TRBV5-1; D ambiguous. V lost 3 bases and J 0 bases, leaving 9 bases between the germline ends. Germline assignment: CDR1 SGHRS and CDR2 YFSETQ. The CDR3 runs to 14 residues. As DNA, the CDR3 is TGCGCCAGCAGCTCCGGGTCCATGAACACTGAAGCTTTCTTT. As protein: CASSSGSMNTEAFF.

This clone was found a few times. The rearrangement uses TRBV28 and TRBJ2-7; 13 bases agree with TRBD2. Germline lookup yields CDR1 MDHEN and CDR2 SYDVKM. The CDR3 sequence is 18 residues long. The junction had 9 bases not matched to a gene; V was cut back by 4 bases and J by 0 bases. This chain's CDR3 is CASSSGLAGVWSSYEQYF. The CDR3 DNA reads TGTGCCAGCAGTTCTGGACTAGCGGGAGTGTGGAGCTCCTACGAGCAGTACTTC.